A selection of T cell receptor beta chains follows, all from one sample in a study of CD8 T cells in Susac syndrome. MiXCR was run by TCRdb on the immunoSEQ multiplex PCR reads, yielding one entry per CDR3 protein. This table has some 260,000 distinct CDR3 sequences, around 83% appearing once. The specimen sequenced was CD8+ T cells from PBMCs. Receptors originate from a human donor with multiple sclerosis. CDR3s include the opening cysteine and the closing phenylalanine or tryptophan. A D gene is named only where the DNA matches it firmly. Expanded clones are given a class, and other clones once, few, many or no size at all.

TRBV29-1	-	-	TRBJ1-1	CSVGVTEAFF	TGCAGCGTTGGGGTAACTGAAGCTTTCTTT
TRBV3-1	once	TRBD2	TRBJ2-1	CASSQAGLAGYNEQFF	TGTGCCAGCAGCCAAGCGGGACTAGCGGGCTACAATGAGCAGTTCTTC
TRBV19	-	TRBD2	TRBJ2-2	CASTGTSRDRELFF	TGTGCCAGTACCGGGACTAGCAGAGACCGGGAGCTGTTTTTT
TRBV7-8	many	-	TRBJ1-1	CASSSGVAGTEAFF	TGTGCCAGCAGCTCTGGGGTAGCGGGCACTGAAGCTTTCTTT
TRBV28	once	-	TRBJ1-1	CASSPPVANTEAFF	TGTGCCAGCAGTCCCCCGGTCGCGAACACTGAAGCTTTCTTT
TRBV19	-	-	TRBJ1-1	CATLPGGVRAEAFF	TGTGCCACCCTCCCGGGGGGAGTAAGGGCTGAAGCTTTCTTT
TRBV7-9	-	-	TRBJ2-2	CASSLTQENTGELFF	TGTGCCAGCAGCTTAACCCAGGAGAACACCGGGGAGCTGTTTTTT
TRBV7-9	-	TRBD2	TRBJ2-1	CASRPKGTSGINEQFF	TGTGCCAGCAGACCCAAAGGAACTAGCGGGATCAATGAGCAGTTCTTC
TRBV28	-	-	TRBJ1-5	CASSSDIINQPQHF	TGTGCCAGCAGTTCGGACATAATCAATCAGCCCCAGCATTTT
TRBV11-2	-	-	TRBJ2-3	CASSLGARGPTDTQYF	TGTGCCAGCAGCTTAGGGGCCAGGGGCCCCACAGATACGCAGTATTTT
TRBV28	few	-	TRBJ2-7	CASRTGPLRSYEQYF	TGTGCCAGCAGGACGGGGCCCCTCCGCTCCTACGAGCAGTACTTC
TRBV7-8	-	-	TRBJ2-6	CASSPGGGSGANVLTF	TGTGCCAGCAGCCCCGGAGGAGGATCTGGGGCCAACGTCCTGACTTTC
TRBV3-1	-	TRBD2	TRBJ2-7	CASSQDGRVGVYEQYF	TGTGCCAGCAGCCAAGATGGGAGGGTAGGGGTCTACGAGCAGTACTTC
TRBV19	-	-	TRBJ1-5	CASSIRGWDQPQHF	TGTGCCAGTAGTATCCGAGGGTGGGATCAGCCCCAGCATTTT
TRBV5-4	-	-	TRBJ1-1	CASSLNGANTEAFF	TGTGCCAGCAGCTTAAATGGGGCGAACACTGAAGCTTTCTTT
TRBV7-9	-	-	TRBJ2-1	CASSLEWHEQFF	TGTGCCAGCAGCTTAGAGTGGCATGAGCAGTTCTTC
TRBV27	-	-	TRBJ2-7	CASKSFSYEQYF	TGTGCCAGCAAATCCTTTTCCTACGAGCAGTACTTC
TRBV28	-	-	TRBJ1-5	CASSNRVLHGQPQHF	TGTGCCAGCAGCAACAGGGTGCTCCATGGACAGCCCCAGCATTTT
TRBV28	-	-	TRBJ1-2	CASSSTLGTPYGYTF	TGTGCCAGCAGTTCGACCTTGGGGACACCTTATGGCTACACCTTC
TRBV12-3/TRBV12-4	once	-	TRBJ1-2	CASSLVLQVYGYTF	TGTGCCAGCAGTTTAGTTCTGCAGGTTTATGGCTACACCTTC
TRBV9	-	-	TRBJ2-7	CASSGVGGGEQYF	TGTGCCAGCAGCGGAGTCGGGGGCGGCGAGCAGTACTTC
TRBV11-2	-	TRBD1	TRBJ1-3	CASSLKEGDRGSGNTIYF	TGTGCCAGCAGCTTAAAGGAGGGCGACAGGGGCTCTGGAAACACCATATATTTT
TRBV7-3	-	-	TRBJ2-7	CASSFGRGPYEQYF	TGTGCCAGCAGCTTTGGACGGGGTCCCTACGAGCAGTACTTC
TRBV7-9	-	-	TRBJ2-3	CASSAGGNTQYF	TGTGCCAGCAGCGCCGGGGGAAATACGCAGTATTTT
TRBV9	-	-	TRBJ2-2	CASSALGWELFF	TGTGCCAGCAGCGCACTAGGATGGGAGCTGTTTTTT
TRBV29-1	-	-	TRBJ2-2	CSAPSQGPTGELFF	TGCAGCGCCCCGAGCCAGGGGCCCACCGGGGAGCTGTTTTTT
TRBV28	-	-	TRBJ2-7	CASNGPEREQYF	TGTGCCAGCAACGGACCGGAAAGGGAGCAGTACTTC
TRBV7-9	-	-	TRBJ2-2	CASSARDPGELFF	TGTGCCAGCAGCGCGCGGGATCCCGGGGAGCTGTTTTTT
TRBV27	-	TRBD1	TRBJ1-5	CASSLGQGFQPQHF	TGTGCCAGCAGTTTGGGACAGGGCTTTCAGCCCCAGCATTTT
TRBV7-9	-	TRBD2	TRBJ2-7	CASSLGAGAQYF	TGTGCCAGCAGCTTAGGGGCGGGAGCGCAGTACTTC
TRBV12-3/TRBV12-4	-	-	TRBJ2-1	CASSPRPGTVSEQFF	TGTGCCAGCAGCCCCCGGCCGGGAACTGTGAGTGAGCAGTTCTTC
TRBV7-9	few	-	TRBJ1-2	CASSLSNNYGYTF	TGTGCCAGCAGCTTGAGTAATAACTATGGCTACACCTTC
TRBV18	-	TRBD1	TRBJ1-2	CASPDRPYGYTF	TGTGCCAGCCCGGACAGGCCATATGGCTACACCTTC
TRBV4-2	-	-	TRBJ2-2	CASSPRWGGELFF	TGTGCCAGCAGCCCGCGGTGGGGAGGGGAGCTGTTTTTT
TRBV5-6	-	TRBD1	TRBJ2-5	CASSFLGQQETQYF	TGTGCCAGCAGCTTTCTGGGACAGCAAGAGACCCAGTACTTC
TRBV27	-	-	TRBJ1-6	CASILQDSPLHF	TGTGCCAGCATATTACAGGATTCACCCCTCCACTTT
TRBV27	-	-	TRBJ2-7	CASSLRGINYEQYF	TGTGCCAGCAGTTTAAGAGGAATCAACTACGAGCAGTACTTC
TRBV2	-	-	TRBJ2-7	CASSEASHGGSYEQYF	TGTGCCAGCAGTGAAGCTTCGCACGGGGGCTCCTACGAGCAGTACTTC
TRBV4-1	-	-	TRBJ2-3	CASSQRERDTDTQYF	TGCGCCAGCAGCCAGAGGGAACGGGACACAGATACGCAGTATTTT
TRBV9	-	-	TRBJ2-2	CASSATGHNTGELFF	TGTGCCAGCAGCGCCACGGGACACAACACCGGGGAGCTGTTTTTT
TRBV27	-	-	TRBJ1-1	CASSFLRGRANTEAFF	TGTGCCAGCAGTTTTTTGCGTGGGCGGGCGAACACTGAAGCTTTCTTT
TRBV28	-	-	TRBJ2-7	CASSFGATSSYEQYF	TGTGCCAGCAGTTTCGGGGCTACGAGCTCCTACGAGCAGTACTTC
TRBV2	-	-	TRBJ2-7	CASRGPEQYF	TGTGCCAGCCGGGGCCCCGAGCAGTACTTC
TRBV9	-	TRBD2	TRBJ2-7	CASILDSSGYEQYF	TGTGCCAGCATCTTAGACTCTAGCGGCTACGAGCAGTACTTC
TRBV7-9	-	-	TRBJ2-7	CASSLAPRGEQYF	TGTGCCAGCAGCTTAGCGCCTCGGGGGGAGCAGTACTTC
TRBV14	few	-	TRBJ1-1	CASSQAEVPTYAAFF	TGTGCCAGCAGCCAAGCTGAGGTACCCACATACGCGGCTTTCTTT
TRBV7-9	-	-	TRBJ2-3	CASSLEHNTDTQYF	TGTGCCAGCAGCTTGGAGCACAACACAGATACGCAGTATTTT
TRBV3-1	-	-	TRBJ1-5	CASSPGKVGPPSNQPQHF	TGTGCCAGCAGCCCGGGAAAGGTCGGGCCCCCTAGCAATCAGCCCCAGCATTTT
TRBV7-9	few	TRBD2	TRBJ2-7	CASSLFPSGHSSYEQYF	TGTGCCAGCAGCTTATTTCCTAGCGGGCATAGCTCCTACGAGCAGTACTTC
TRBV6-5	-	TRBD1	TRBJ2-5	CASSRGTGGRETQYF	TGTGCCAGCAGCCGCGGGACAGGGGGCCGAGAGACCCAGTACTTC